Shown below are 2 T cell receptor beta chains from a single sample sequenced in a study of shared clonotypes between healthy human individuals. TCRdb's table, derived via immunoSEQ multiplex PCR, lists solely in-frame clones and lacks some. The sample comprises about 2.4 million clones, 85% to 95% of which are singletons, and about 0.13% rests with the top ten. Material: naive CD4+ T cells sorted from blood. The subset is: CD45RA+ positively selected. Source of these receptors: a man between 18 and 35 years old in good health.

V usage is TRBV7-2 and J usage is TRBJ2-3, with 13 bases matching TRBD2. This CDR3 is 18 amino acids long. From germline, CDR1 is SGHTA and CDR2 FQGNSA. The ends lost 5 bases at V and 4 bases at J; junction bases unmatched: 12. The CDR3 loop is CASSQLTNGLAGADTQYF. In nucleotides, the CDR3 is TGTGCCAGCAGCCAACTTACCAACGGACTAGCGGGAGCAGATACGCAGTATTTT.

Written as DNA, the CDR3 is TGTGCCAGCATCTCGGTAGGCTACGAGCAGTACTTC. This gives the protein CASISVGYEQYF. This chain links TRBV28 with TRBJ2-7; D call uncertain. V lost 7 bases and J 3 bases, leaving 10 bases between the germline ends. From germline, CDR1 is MDHEN and CDR2 SYDVKM. This CDR3 region has 12 residues.